This TCR delta chain originates from a study of γδ T cells in repeated Plasmodium falciparum infection. Flow sorting of PBMC yielded separate Vgamma9/Vdelta2+ and Vdelta2-negative gammadelta T cell populations for bulk repertoire analysis. TCRdb reprocessed the multiplex PCR reads through CATT. The profile shows 90,000 or so delta-chain clones, 0.9% to 1% of them singletons. The germline V gene has CDR1 GEAIGNYY and CDR2 EKD. This CDR3 contains 20 residues. Germline trimming cut 2 bases from V and 0 bases from J; bases unmatched to any gene: 16. Regarding this clone: This DNA's translation differs at residue 14 from TCRdb's protein, which comes from a much larger clone; a read error is likely, and the protein shown is translated from the DNA.

The TCR was taken from a pool of human donors (malaria-infected and uninfected, not separated). Sequenced input: gamma-delta T cells from blood. V usage is TRDV2 and J usage is TRDJ1, with 11 nucleotides matching TRDD3. The J gene, left out of TCRdb, was set here by checking the DNA against germline. The CDR3 spells CACDKVSVLGDSPHTDKLIF. The CDR3 DNA reads as TGTGCCTGTGACAAGGTCTCGGTACTGGGGGATAGCCCGCACACCGATAAACTCATCTTT.